The entry that follows covers one TCR beta chain sequence. The sample comes from a study of CD4+ T cells in melanoma. Repertoires were generated with immunoSEQ multiplex PCR, while TCRdb's copy carries only in-frame clones and drops some. The sample has 5,500 to 8,000 clones; approximately 69% are singletons. This clonotype originated in a human donor with melanoma. Specimen: cells from a culture (not recorded whether cultured in vitro).

The CDR3 is CASNPPRGGLRNQPQHF. CDR3 nucleotides: TGTGCCAGCAACCCCCCGCGAGGGGGGCTTCGCAATCAGCCCCAGCATTTT. The rearrangement uses TRBV21-1 and TRBJ1-5. TRBV21-1 represents a pseudogene. The CDR3 covers 17 residues.